These T cell receptor beta chains were read from a single sample in a study of blood T cell repertoires in COVID-19. Profiled with immunoSEQ multiplex PCR; TCRdb holds only in-frame clones, not every one. The table records 250,000 to 300,000 clones, approximately 88% of them present only once. The sequenced sample consisted of peripheral blood. Every receptor here comes from a woman in her twenties or thirties who had recovered from COVID-19. The CDR3 runs from the conserved cysteine through the conserved F or W. Each record gives: J gene, V gene, clone size, D gene, CDR3 protein, CDR3 DNA. The D gene is left open where the match is weak. Not every row has a clone size; where given, it reads once, few, many or a size class.

j_gene: TRBJ2-5; v_gene: TRBV3-1/TRBV3-2; abundance: -; d_gene: TRBD1; CDR3aa: CASSLNRGWETQYF; CDR3nt: TGTGCCAGCAGCCTCAACAGGGGGTGGGAGACCCAGTACTTC
j_gene: TRBJ1-1; v_gene: TRBV18; abundance: -; d_gene: -; CDR3aa: CASSPGTPNTEAFF; CDR3nt: TGTGCCAGCTCCCCCGGGACACCTAACACTGAAGCTTTCTTT
j_gene: TRBJ1-2; v_gene: TRBV19; abundance: -; d_gene: TRBD1; CDR3aa: CASSIDAGGTYGYTF; CDR3nt: TGTGCCAGTAGTATAGATGCAGGGGGGACTTATGGCTACACCTTC
j_gene: TRBJ2-7; v_gene: TRBV28; abundance: -; d_gene: -; CDR3aa: CASSFYPTRTYEQYF; CDR3nt: TGTGCCAGCAGTTTCTACCCGACTAGGACCTACGAGCAGTACTTC
j_gene: TRBJ2-5; v_gene: TRBV2; abundance: many; d_gene: TRBD1; CDR3aa: CASSEARSGGEGTQYF; CDR3nt: TGTGCCAGCAGTGAAGCGAGGTCAGGGGGCGAAGGGACCCAGTACTTC
j_gene: TRBJ2-5; v_gene: TRBV21-1; abundance: once; d_gene: -; CDR3aa: CARDRVTETQYF; CDR3nt: TGTGCCAGGGACAGGGTTACGGAGACCCAGTACTTC
j_gene: TRBJ2-2; v_gene: TRBV6-6; abundance: -; d_gene: TRBD2; CDR3aa: CASSYGRGRELFF; CDR3nt: TGTGCCAGCAGTTACGGGAGGGGCCGGGAGCTGTTTTTT
j_gene: TRBJ1-1; v_gene: TRBV5-1; abundance: -; d_gene: -; CDR3aa: CASSPTYRRSEAFF; CDR3nt: TGCGCCAGCAGCCCAACTTACCGTCGCTCTGAAGCTTTCTTT
j_gene: TRBJ2-1; v_gene: TRBV29-1; abundance: -; d_gene: TRBD1; CDR3aa: CSVEGDRGFHNEQFF; CDR3nt: TGCAGCGTTGAGGGGGACAGGGGGTTTCACAATGAGCAGTTCTTC
j_gene: TRBJ2-5; v_gene: TRBV24-1; abundance: -; d_gene: TRBD2; CDR3aa: CATSDSGLAGRQETQYF; CDR3nt: TGTGCCACCAGTGATTCTGGACTAGCGGGGCGACAAGAGACCCAGTACTTC
j_gene: TRBJ1-2; v_gene: TRBV28; abundance: -; d_gene: -; CDR3aa: CASTGAYGYTF; CDR3nt: TGTGCCAGCACAGGGGCCTATGGCTACACCTTC
j_gene: TRBJ1-4; v_gene: TRBV7-9; abundance: -; d_gene: TRBD1; CDR3aa: CASSLRQGTDEKLFF; CDR3nt: TGTGCCAGCAGCCTTCGACAGGGGACGGATGAAAAACTGTTTTTT
j_gene: TRBJ1-1; v_gene: TRBV14; abundance: -; d_gene: -; CDR3aa: CASSHLEGLGHEAFF; CDR3nt: TGTGCCAGCAGCCACCTGGAGGGGCTGGGCCATGAAGCTTTCTTT
j_gene: TRBJ1-1; v_gene: TRBV5-1; abundance: -; d_gene: TRBD1; CDR3aa: CASSQQGAPNTEAFF; CDR3nt: TGCGCCAGCAGCCAACAGGGGGCCCCTAACACTGAAGCTTTCTTT
j_gene: TRBJ2-1; v_gene: TRBV7-6; abundance: -; d_gene: TRBD1; CDR3aa: CASSLIMGQGSDEQFF; CDR3nt: TGTGCCAGCAGCTTAATTATGGGACAGGGTTCGGATGAGCAGTTCTTC
j_gene: TRBJ1-5; v_gene: TRBV28; abundance: -; d_gene: TRBD1; CDR3aa: CASSPQTGMGNQPQHF; CDR3nt: TGTGCCAGCAGTCCCCAGACAGGGATGGGAAATCAGCCCCAGCATTTT
j_gene: TRBJ2-1; v_gene: TRBV2; abundance: once; d_gene: -; CDR3aa: CASKTTGVYNEQFF; CDR3nt: TGTGCCAGCAAAACGACAGGTGTATACAATGAGCAGTTCTTC
j_gene: TRBJ1-2; v_gene: TRBV9; abundance: -; d_gene: TRBD1; CDR3aa: CASSSTGVYGYTF; CDR3nt: TGTGCCAGCAGCTCTACAGGGGTCTATGGCTACACCTTC
j_gene: TRBJ2-7; v_gene: TRBV4-1; abundance: -; d_gene: TRBD1; CDR3aa: CASSQGGQGEYEQYF; CDR3nt: TGCGCCAGCAGCCAAGGTGGACAGGGGGAGTACGAGCAGTACTTC
j_gene: TRBJ2-1; v_gene: TRBV7-2; abundance: -; d_gene: -; CDR3aa: CASSLSARYDNEQFF; CDR3nt: TGTGCCAGCAGCTTATCTGCTAGATATGATAATGAGCAGTTCTTC
j_gene: TRBJ1-1; v_gene: TRBV12-3/TRBV12-4; abundance: -; d_gene: -; CDR3aa: CASRRQRNTEAFF; CDR3nt: TGTGCCAGCAGACGACAGCGGAACACTGAAGCTTTCTTT
j_gene: TRBJ2-7; v_gene: TRBV2; abundance: -; d_gene: TRBD2; CDR3aa: CASRGSGASLRDEQYF; CDR3nt: TGTGCCAGCAGGGGTAGCGGGGCGTCCTTGAGGGACGAGCAGTACTTC
j_gene: TRBJ1-5; v_gene: TRBV6-2/TRBV6-3; abundance: -; d_gene: TRBD1; CDR3aa: CASSYSTGRYQPQHF; CDR3nt: TGTGCCAGCAGTTACTCGACAGGGAGGTATCAGCCCCAGCATTTT
j_gene: TRBJ2-5; v_gene: TRBV9; abundance: -; d_gene: TRBD2; CDR3aa: CASSVGLAEETQYF; CDR3nt: TGTGCCAGCAGCGTAGGGCTAGCGGAAGAGACCCAGTACTTC
j_gene: TRBJ2-1; v_gene: TRBV7-2; abundance: once; d_gene: -; CDR3aa: CASSHYGGRDSYNEQFF; CDR3nt: TGTGCCAGCAGCCACTATGGAGGACGCGACTCCTACAATGAGCAGTTCTTC
j_gene: TRBJ2-7; v_gene: TRBV2; abundance: -; d_gene: TRBD2; CDR3aa: CASSEGSGGEQYF; CDR3nt: TGTGCCAGCAGTGAAGGTAGCGGGGGCGAGCAGTACTTC
j_gene: TRBJ1-4; v_gene: TRBV11-2; abundance: -; d_gene: -; CDR3aa: CASSLDYRREGLFF; CDR3nt: TGTGCCAGCAGCTTAGATTATAGGCGGGAGGGACTGTTTTTT
j_gene: TRBJ1-6; v_gene: TRBV4-1; abundance: -; d_gene: TRBD1; CDR3aa: CASSQDSGGWNSPLHF; CDR3nt: TGCGCCAGCAGCCAAGATTCAGGGGGCTGGAATTCACCCCTCCACTTT
j_gene: TRBJ2-5; v_gene: TRBV28; abundance: -; d_gene: -; CDR3aa: CASSQGMWTQYF; CDR3nt: TGTGCCAGCAGTCAGGGGATGTGGACCCAGTACTTC
j_gene: TRBJ1-2; v_gene: TRBV2; abundance: -; d_gene: TRBD1; CDR3aa: CASTQGWDSHGYTF; CDR3nt: TGTGCCAGCACCCAGGGTTGGGACAGCCATGGCTACACCTTC